These T cell receptor beta chains were read from a single sample in a study of tumor-infiltrating lymphocytes in primary liver carcinoma. One entry per CDR3 protein, called by TCRdb with MiXCR from the multiplex PCR reads. The sample shows more than 70,000 distinct CDR3 sequences, over 60% of them seen only once. The sequencing sample was made of liver tumor tissue from sampling region 1. The source is a man aged 35-49 years with primary liver carcinoma and hepatitis B virus infection. The CDR3 runs from the conserved cysteine through the conserved F or W. D genes are given only for firm matches. Clone size is stated in some rows and not others, as once, few, many or a class when expanded.

clone size: .; V gene: TRBV11-2; D gene: TRBD1; J gene: TRBJ1-1; CDR3 protein: CASSLDGDRGRWHTEAFF; CDR3 DNA: TGTGCCAGCAGCTTAGATGGAGACAGGGGGCGCTGGCACACTGAAGCTTTCTTT
clone size: .; V gene: TRBV6-1; D gene: .; J gene: TRBJ2-2; CDR3 protein: CASSIDRMNTGELFF; CDR3 DNA: TGTGCCAGCAGTATTGACAGAATGAACACCGGGGAGCTGTTCTTT
clone size: few; V gene: TRBV2; D gene: TRBD2; J gene: TRBJ2-3; CDR3 protein: CASGGDTDTQYF; CDR3 DNA: TGTGCCAGCGGGGGGGACACAGATACGCAGTATTTT
clone size: .; V gene: TRBV11-2; D gene: TRBD2; J gene: TRBJ2-1; CDR3 protein: CTSSLGGLAGEPYNEQSF; CDR3 DNA: TGTACCAGCAGCTTAGGGGGACTAGCGGGAGAGCCCTACAATGAGCAGTCCTTC
clone size: .; V gene: TRBV10-3; D gene: .; J gene: TRBJ2-7; CDR3 protein: CAISGLRGKYEQYF; CDR3 DNA: TGTGCCATCAGTGGCTTGCGTGGGAAGTACGAGCAGTACTTC
clone size: .; V gene: TRBV6-5; D gene: .; J gene: TRBJ1-1; CDR3 protein: CASSYRENAEAFF; CDR3 DNA: TGTGCCAGCAGTTACCGGGAAAACGCTGAAGCTTTCTTT
clone size: .; V gene: TRBV11-2; D gene: .; J gene: TRBJ2-7; CDR3 protein: CASSLTDGACEHFF; CDR3 DNA: TGTGCCAGCAGCTTAACCGACGGAGCCTGCGAGCATTTCTTC
clone size: many; V gene: TRBV5-1; D gene: .; J gene: TRBJ2-7; CDR3 protein: CASSLVLGGGEQYF; CDR3 DNA: TGCGCCAGCAGCTTGGTTCTGGGTGGCGGCGAGCAGTACTTC
clone size: .; V gene: TRBV5-1; D gene: .; J gene: TRBJ2-5; CDR3 protein: CTTSGVPGETQYF; CDR3 DNA: TGCACCACCTCGGGAGTCCCGGGAGAGACCCAGTACTTC
clone size: .; V gene: TRBV11-2; D gene: .; J gene: TRBJ2-1; CDR3 protein: CATGQDQPSYNDQFF; CDR3 DNA: TGTGCCACCGGGCAAGACCAACCATCCTACAATGATCAATTCTTC
clone size: .; V gene: TRBV11-2; D gene: TRBD2; J gene: TRBJ2-7; CDR3 protein: CASRLGLGTSGTYEQYF; CDR3 DNA: TGTGCAAGCAGATTAGGACTAGGGACTAGCGGTACCTACGAACAGTACTTC
clone size: .; V gene: TRBV28; D gene: TRBD1; J gene: TRBJ1-1; CDR3 protein: CAIRGTLKTEAFF; CDR3 DNA: TGTGCCATCAGGGGGACACTGAAGACTGAAGCTTTCTTT
clone size: .; V gene: TRBV10-3; D gene: .; J gene: TRBJ1-4; CDR3 protein: CANSANPEEKLLF; CDR3 DNA: TGTGCCAACAGTGCGAACCCCGAGGAAAAACTGCTTTTT
clone size: .; V gene: TRBV10-1; D gene: .; J gene: TRBJ1-5; CDR3 protein: CANSEGGGPDTQHF; CDR3 DNA: TGCGCCAACAGCGAGGGAGGGGGGCCAGATACGCAGCATTTT
clone size: once; V gene: TRBV5-1; D gene: TRBD1; J gene: TRBJ1-2; CDR3 protein: CTSSPQRDRGNGYTF; CDR3 DNA: TGCACCAGCAGCCCCCAGCGGGACAGGGGTAATGGCTACACCTTC
clone size: .; V gene: TRBV24-1; D gene: TRBD1; J gene: TRBJ2-3; CDR3 protein: CATSEGQGADTQYF; CDR3 DNA: TGTGCCACCAGTGAGGGACAGGGGGCGGATACGCAGTATTTT
clone size: .; V gene: TRBV7-8; D gene: .; J gene: TRBJ1-5; CDR3 protein: CVSGLAPPGVGQPQHF; CDR3 DNA: TGTGTCAGCGGCTTAGCCCCTCCAGGGGTCGGTCAGCCCCAGCATTTT
clone size: medium-sized; V gene: TRBV12-3/TRBV12-4; D gene: .; J gene: TRBJ2-4; CDR3 protein: CASSFGGKNIQYF; CDR3 DNA: TGTGCCAGCAGTTTTGGAGGAAAAAACATTCAGTACTTC
clone size: .; V gene: TRBV10-1; D gene: .; J gene: TRBJ2-1; CDR3 protein: CASASGIPTGDEQFF; CDR3 DNA: TGCGCCAGCGCGTCCGGGATACCAACGGGGGATGAGCAGTTCTTC
clone size: .; V gene: TRBV4-1; D gene: TRBD1; J gene: TRBJ2-5; CDR3 protein: CASSEGTVAMGETQYF; CDR3 DNA: TGCGCCAGCAGCGAAGGGACAGTAGCGATGGGAGAGACCCAGTACTTC
clone size: .; V gene: TRBV11-2; D gene: .; J gene: TRBJ2-7; CDR3 protein: CASGLTDTAYEQYF; CDR3 DNA: TGTGCCAGTGGCTTAACAGACACTGCCTACGAGCAGTATTTC
clone size: .; V gene: TRBV11-1; D gene: .; J gene: TRBJ2-7; CDR3 protein: CASSFHGQFSYDQYF; CDR3 DNA: TGTGCCAGCAGCTTCCACGGACAGTTTTCCTACGACCAGTACTTC
clone size: .; V gene: TRBV2; D gene: TRBD2; J gene: TRBJ2-2; CDR3 protein: CASSGGETSFGELFF; CDR3 DNA: TGTGCCAGCAGTGGAGGAGAGACTAGCTTCGGGGAGTTGTTTTTT
clone size: few; V gene: TRBV10-3; D gene: TRBD2; J gene: TRBJ2-3; CDR3 protein: CPISRRVLAGEGTDTQYF; CDR3 DNA: TGTCCCATCTCAAGAAGGGTTCTAGCGGGAGAGGGGACAGATACGCAGTATTTT
clone size: many; V gene: TRBV6-2/TRBV6-3; D gene: .; J gene: TRBJ2-5; CDR3 protein: CASGERALEETQYF; CDR3 DNA: TGTGCCAGCGGCGAGCGTGCCCTCGAGGAGACCCAGTACTTC
clone size: .; V gene: TRBV29-1; D gene: .; J gene: TRBJ1-2; CDR3 protein: CSARSDMDNYCYTF; CDR3 DNA: TGCAGCGCGCGATCCGACATGGACAACTATTGCTACACCTTC
clone size: many; V gene: TRBV7-9; D gene: .; J gene: TRBJ1-5; CDR3 protein: CASSLDLGGQGQPQHF; CDR3 DNA: TGTGCCAGCAGCTTAGATTTAGGGGGTCAGGGGCAGCCCCAGCATTTT
clone size: .; V gene: TRBV6-6; D gene: .; J gene: TRBJ1-1; CDR3 protein: CSSSTTGRDTEAFF; CDR3 DNA: TGTTCCAGCAGTACCACAGGGAGGGACACTGAAGCTTTCTTT
clone size: .; V gene: TRBV11-2; D gene: .; J gene: TRBJ2-3; CDR3 protein: CTSSLVGAGSGDDTQYF; CDR3 DNA: TGTACCAGCAGCTTAGTCGGCGCGGGGTCAGGTGATGATACGCAGTATTTT
clone size: .; V gene: TRBV29-1; D gene: TRBD2; J gene: TRBJ2-7; CDR3 protein: CSAPGTSGRYSYEQYF; CDR3 DNA: TGCAGCGCCCCGGGGACTAGCGGAAGGTACTCCTACGAGCAGTACTTC
clone size: .; V gene: TRBV29-1; D gene: .; J gene: TRBJ2-7; CDR3 protein: CSVGDQEATPSYEWYF; CDR3 DNA: TGCAGCGTTGGAGATCAAGAAGCCACCCCTTCCTACGAGTGGTACTTC
clone size: medium-sized; V gene: TRBV7-8; D gene: .; J gene: TRBJ2-3; CDR3 protein: CASSPTVQSTDTQYF; CDR3 DNA: TGTGCCAGCAGCCCGACAGTCCAAAGCACAGATACGCAGTATTTT
clone size: .; V gene: TRBV12-3/TRBV12-4; D gene: TRBD1; J gene: TRBJ2-2; CDR3 protein: CASSSMTGGTGELFF; CDR3 DNA: TGTGCCAGCAGTTCGATGACAGGGGGGACCGGGGAGCTATTTTTT
clone size: .; V gene: TRBV6-1; D gene: .; J gene: TRBJ2-5; CDR3 protein: CASGTTPNEFRGTQDF; CDR3 DNA: TGTGCCAGCGGAACAACACCCAATGAATTTCGAGGGACCCAGGACTTC
clone size: many; V gene: TRBV2; D gene: TRBD1; J gene: TRBJ1-4; CDR3 protein: CASSEVQGFEKLFF; CDR3 DNA: TGTGCCAGCAGTGAAGTACAGGGGTTCGAAAAACTGTTTTTT
clone size: large; V gene: TRBV4-1; D gene: .; J gene: TRBJ2-3; CDR3 protein: CASSQEPSGTDTQYF; CDR3 DNA: TGCGCCAGCAGCCAAGAGCCTAGCGGCACAGATACGCAGTATTTT
clone size: .; V gene: TRBV29-1; D gene: TRBD2; J gene: TRBJ2-1; CDR3 protein: CSAPSGGGHFF; CDR3 DNA: TGTAGCGCACCCAGTGGCGGGGGGCATTTCTTC
clone size: once; V gene: TRBV28; D gene: .; J gene: TRBJ2-4; CDR3 protein: CAITSSAGAKNIQYF; CDR3 DNA: TGTGCCATCACTTCTTCCGCGGGAGCCAAAAACATTCAGTACTTC
clone size: .; V gene: TRBV7-9; D gene: .; J gene: TRBJ2-3; CDR3 protein: CVSSMNRVPDTQYF; CDR3 DNA: TGTGTCAGCAGCATGAACAGGGTGCCAGATACGCAGTATTTT
clone size: few; V gene: TRBV9; D gene: TRBD2; J gene: TRBJ2-1; CDR3 protein: CASSPGLAGVRDYNEQFF; CDR3 DNA: TGTGCCAGCAGCCCGGGACTAGCGGGGGTGCGCGACTACAATGAGCAGTTCTTC
clone size: .; V gene: TRBV4-1; D gene: TRBD1; J gene: TRBJ2-5; CDR3 protein: CASTQGLGQGHETQYF; CDR3 DNA: TGCGCCAGCACCCAGGGCTTGGGACAGGGGCATGAAACCCAGTACTTC
clone size: once; V gene: TRBV6-1; D gene: .; J gene: TRBJ2-3; CDR3 protein: CASCARTDTQYF; CDR3 DNA: TGTGCCAGCTGTGCTCGCACAGATACGCAGTATTTT
clone size: few; V gene: TRBV11-2; D gene: .; J gene: TRBJ2-7; CDR3 protein: CASGIPGISSYEQYF; CDR3 DNA: TGTGCCAGCGGTATTCCAGGGATTAGCTCCTACGAGCAGTACTTC
clone size: many; V gene: TRBV6-5; D gene: TRBD2; J gene: TRBJ2-3; CDR3 protein: CASSLSLLAGEDDTQYF; CDR3 DNA: TGTGCCAGCAGTCTCTCTCTACTAGCGGGAGAAGATGATACGCAGTATTTT